The rows below give T cell receptor beta chains drawn from one sample of a study of blood T cell repertoires in COVID-19. The repertoire was sequenced with immunoSEQ multiplex PCR; TCRdb's copy has only in-frame clones and lacks some. Here the sample spans 250,000 to 350,000 clones, roughly 90% being singletons. The sample was peripheral blood. The source is a woman aged 30 to 39 with active or convalescent COVID-19. The CDR3 runs from the conserved cysteine through the conserved F or W. A D gene is named only where the DNA matches it firmly. Size is stated for part of the rows, as once, few or many counts, or as a class when the clone is expanded.

j_call clone_size d_call cdr3_length v_call cdr3_nt cdr3_aa
TRBJ1-3 once NA 11 TRBV28 TGTGCCAGCAAAACAGGAAACACCATATATTTT CASKTGNTIYF
TRBJ2-3 NA TRBD1 14 TRBV6-5 TGTGCCAGCAGGCCACGACAGGGGGCAGATACGCAGTATTTT CASRPRQGADTQYF
TRBJ2-7 NA NA 16 TRBV13 TGTGCCAGCAGCTTAGCGGGTCTAGCCTCTGGTGAGGAGCAGTACTTC CASSLAGLASGEEQYF
TRBJ1-2 NA NA 13 TRBV30 TGTGCCTGGAGTGCCGTTGGGGGGGATGGCTACACCTTC CAWSAVGGDGYTF
TRBJ2-1 NA TRBD2 16 TRBV18 TGTGCCAGCTCACCCAACCCGACTAGCGGGGGCAGGGAGCAGTTCTTC CASSPNPTSGGREQFF
TRBJ1-2 NA NA 14 TRBV28 TGTGCCATAACCCCCTTGGGCCTCAACTATGGCTACACCTTC CAITPLGLNYGYTF
TRBJ1-2 NA NA 15 TRBV7-2 TGTGCCAGCAGCTTACAATCCGGGGACTCACGGGGCTACACCTTC CASSLQSGDSRGYTF
TRBJ2-7 few TRBD1 16 TRBV7-2 TGTGCCAGCAGCTTAGCCCACGGGACAGCGACCTACGAGCAGTACTTC CASSLAHGTATYEQYF
TRBJ1-2 NA NA 12 TRBV7-2 TGTGCCAGCAGCTTAGGGAGTTCCGGCTACACCTTC CASSLGSSGYTF
TRBJ2-3 NA NA 15 TRBV5-1 TGCGCCAGCAGCCCAAGAGGGGGTACGGCAGATACGCAGTATTTT CASSPRGGTADTQYF
TRBJ2-7 NA NA 14 TRBV28 TGTGCCAGCAGTTTCGGCGGGGTCAACTACGAGCAGTACTTC CASSFGGVNYEQYF
TRBJ2-5 NA TRBD1 16 TRBV5-6 TGTGCCAGCAGCTGGACGGGACAGGGGGTCCAAGAGACCCAGTACTTC CASSWTGQGVQETQYF
TRBJ1-2 NA TRBD1 13 TRBV5-1 TGCGCCAGCAATAGAGGACAGGGCTGGGGCTACACCTTC CASNRGQGWGYTF
TRBJ1-6 NA NA 14 TRBV27 TGTGCCAGCAGATTCAGAGGGTCGAATTCACCCCTCCACTTT CASRFRGSNSPLHF